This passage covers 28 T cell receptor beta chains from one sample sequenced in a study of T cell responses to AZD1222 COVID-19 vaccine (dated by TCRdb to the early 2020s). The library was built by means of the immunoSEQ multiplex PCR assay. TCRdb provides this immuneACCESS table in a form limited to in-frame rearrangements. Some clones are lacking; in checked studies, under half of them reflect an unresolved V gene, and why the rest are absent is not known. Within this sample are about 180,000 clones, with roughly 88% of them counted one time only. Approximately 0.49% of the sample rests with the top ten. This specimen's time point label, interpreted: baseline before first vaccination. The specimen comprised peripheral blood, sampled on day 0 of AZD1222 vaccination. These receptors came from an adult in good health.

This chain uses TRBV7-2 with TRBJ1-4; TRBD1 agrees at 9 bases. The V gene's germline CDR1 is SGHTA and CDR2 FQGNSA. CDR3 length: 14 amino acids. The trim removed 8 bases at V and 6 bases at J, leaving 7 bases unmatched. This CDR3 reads CASGRTGEYEKLFF. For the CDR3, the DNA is TGTGCCAGCGGCCGGACAGGGGAATATGAAAAACTGTTTTTT.

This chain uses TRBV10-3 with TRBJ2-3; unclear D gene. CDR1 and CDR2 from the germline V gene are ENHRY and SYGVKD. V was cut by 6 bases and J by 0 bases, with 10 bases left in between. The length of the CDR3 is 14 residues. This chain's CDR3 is CAIRSATSTDTQYF. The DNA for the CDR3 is TGTGCCATCAGGTCAGCGACTAGCACAGATACGCAGTATTTT.

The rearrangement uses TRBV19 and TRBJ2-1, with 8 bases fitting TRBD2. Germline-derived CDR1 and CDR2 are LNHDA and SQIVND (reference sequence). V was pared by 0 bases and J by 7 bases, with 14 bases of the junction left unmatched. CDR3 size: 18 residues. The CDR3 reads CASSIDLDSGDLWNEQFF. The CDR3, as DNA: TGTGCCAGTAGTATAGATCTTGATAGCGGGGACCTGTGGAATGAGCAGTTCTTC.

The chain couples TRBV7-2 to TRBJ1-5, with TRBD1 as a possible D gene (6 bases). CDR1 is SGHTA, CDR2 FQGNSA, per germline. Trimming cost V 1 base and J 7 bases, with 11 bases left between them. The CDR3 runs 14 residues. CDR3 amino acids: CASSLDRAGQPQHF. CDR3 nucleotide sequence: TGTGCCAGCAGCTTAGACAGGGCGGGGCAGCCCCAGCATTTT.

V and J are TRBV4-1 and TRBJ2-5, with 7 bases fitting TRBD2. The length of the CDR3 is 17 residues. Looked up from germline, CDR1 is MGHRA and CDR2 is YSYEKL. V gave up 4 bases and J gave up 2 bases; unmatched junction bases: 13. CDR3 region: CASSPIGTTAYQETQYF. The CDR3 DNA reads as TGCGCCAGCAGCCCCATAGGGACTACGGCCTATCAAGAGACCCAGTACTTC.

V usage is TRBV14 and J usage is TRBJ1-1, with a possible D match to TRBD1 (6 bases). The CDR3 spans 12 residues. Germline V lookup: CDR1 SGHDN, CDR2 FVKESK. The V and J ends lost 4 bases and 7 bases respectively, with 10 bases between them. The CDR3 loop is CASSPEGVEAFF. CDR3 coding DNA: TGTGCCAGCAGCCCAGAGGGGGTTGAAGCTTTCTTT.

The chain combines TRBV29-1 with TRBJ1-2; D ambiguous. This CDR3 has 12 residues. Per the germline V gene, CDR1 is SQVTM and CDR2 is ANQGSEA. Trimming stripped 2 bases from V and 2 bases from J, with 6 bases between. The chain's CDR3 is CSVELSNYGYTF. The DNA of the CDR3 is TGCAGCGTTGAACTATCAAACTATGGCTACACCTTC.

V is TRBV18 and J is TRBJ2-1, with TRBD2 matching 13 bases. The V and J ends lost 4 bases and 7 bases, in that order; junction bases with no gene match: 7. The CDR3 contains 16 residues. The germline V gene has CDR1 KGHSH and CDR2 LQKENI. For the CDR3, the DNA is TGTGCCAGCTCACGGCGGACTAGCGGGAGATATAATGAGCAGTTCTTC. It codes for CASSRRTSGRYNEQFF.

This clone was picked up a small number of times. CDR3 coding DNA: TGTGCCAGCAAGCTCCGCGAGCAGTTCTTC. This codes for CASKLREQFF. The V gene is TRBV2, the J gene TRBJ2-1; D ambiguous. Trimming left V 7 bases short and J 10 bases short, with 8 bases between. Per germline, CDR1 SNHLY and CDR2 FYNNEI. The CDR3 runs to 10 residues.

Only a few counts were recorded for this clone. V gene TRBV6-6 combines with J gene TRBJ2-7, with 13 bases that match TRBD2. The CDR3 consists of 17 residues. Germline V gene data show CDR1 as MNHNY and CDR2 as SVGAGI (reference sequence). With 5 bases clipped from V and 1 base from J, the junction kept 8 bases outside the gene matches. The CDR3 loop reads CASSRWTSGGQSYEQYF. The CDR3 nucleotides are TGTGCCAGCAGTCGGTGGACTAGCGGGGGCCAATCCTACGAGCAGTACTTC.

The CDR3 nucleotides are TGTGCCAGCAGCTTATTTAGGACCACCGGGGAGCTGTTTTTT. Protein product: CASSLFRTTGELFF. This chain connects TRBV7-2 to TRBJ2-2; D is unclear. Germline lookup yields CDR1 SGHTA and CDR2 FQGNSA. The CDR3 contains 14 residues. Trimming shortened V by 2 bases and J by 4 bases, and 8 bases separated the two germline ends. The complete variable domain, with remaining parts taken from reference TRBV7-2 and TRBJ2-2, reads GAGVSQSPSNKVTEKGKDVELRCDPISGHTALYWYRQSLGQGLEFLIYFQGNSAPDKSGLPSDRFSAERTGGSVSTLTIQRTQQEDSAVYLCASSLFRTTGELFFGEGSRLTVL.

The chain's CDR3 is CASVQNTEAFF. DNA of the CDR3: TGTGCCAGCGTACAGAACACTGAAGCTTTCTTT. The chain carries TRBV6-5 and TRBJ1-1; D not resolved. V was trimmed by 8 bases and J by 1 base, leaving 5 bases between them. Germline V gives CDR1 MNHEY, CDR2 SVGAGI. The CDR3 runs 11 residues.

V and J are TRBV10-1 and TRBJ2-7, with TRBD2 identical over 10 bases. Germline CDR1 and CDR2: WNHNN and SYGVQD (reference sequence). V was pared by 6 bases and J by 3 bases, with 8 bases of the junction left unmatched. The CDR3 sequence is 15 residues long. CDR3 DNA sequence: TGCGCCAGCAGCCCCAGGGCTAGCGGGAGCTACGAGCAGTACTTC. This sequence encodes CASSPRASGSYEQYF.

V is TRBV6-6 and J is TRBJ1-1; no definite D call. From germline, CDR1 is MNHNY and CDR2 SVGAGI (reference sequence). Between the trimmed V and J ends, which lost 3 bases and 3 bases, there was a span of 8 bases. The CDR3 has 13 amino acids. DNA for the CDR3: TGTGCCAGCAGTTATCGTAGCGACACTGAAGCTTTCTTT. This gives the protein CASSYRSDTEAFF.

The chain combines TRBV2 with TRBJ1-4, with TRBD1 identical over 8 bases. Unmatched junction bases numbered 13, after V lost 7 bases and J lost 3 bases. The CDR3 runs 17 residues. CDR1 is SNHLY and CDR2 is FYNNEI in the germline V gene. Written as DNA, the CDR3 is TGTGCCAGCAAAGACAGGGGATCTCGGCGAGCTAATGAAAAACTGTTTTTT. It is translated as CASKDRGSRRANEKLFF.

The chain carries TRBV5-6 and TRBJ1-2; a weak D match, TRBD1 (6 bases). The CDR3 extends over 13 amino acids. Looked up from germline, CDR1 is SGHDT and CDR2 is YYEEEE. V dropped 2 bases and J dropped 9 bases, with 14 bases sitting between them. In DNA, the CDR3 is TGTGCCAGCAGCTTTGCGGGGGCGTATAGCTACACCTTC. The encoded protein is CASSFAGAYSYTF.

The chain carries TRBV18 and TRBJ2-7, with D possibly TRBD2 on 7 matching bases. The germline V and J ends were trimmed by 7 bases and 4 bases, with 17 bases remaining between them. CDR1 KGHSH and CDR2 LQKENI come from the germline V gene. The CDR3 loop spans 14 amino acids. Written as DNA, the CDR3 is TGTGCCAGCTTCCGGGAGGCAGGGGCGTACGAGCAGTACTTC. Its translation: CASFREAGAYEQYF.

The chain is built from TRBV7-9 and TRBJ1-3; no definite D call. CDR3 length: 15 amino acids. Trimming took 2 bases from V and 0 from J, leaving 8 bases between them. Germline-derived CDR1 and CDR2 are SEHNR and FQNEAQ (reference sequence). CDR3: CASSLLPFSGNTIYF. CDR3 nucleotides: TGTGCCAGCAGCTTACTTCCGTTCTCTGGAAACACCATATATTTT.

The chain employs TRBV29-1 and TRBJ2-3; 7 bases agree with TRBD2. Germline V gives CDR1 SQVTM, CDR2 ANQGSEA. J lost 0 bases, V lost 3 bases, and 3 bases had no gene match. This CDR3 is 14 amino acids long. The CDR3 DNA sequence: TGCAGCGTTGATGCGGGAGTAAGCACAGATACGCAGTATTTT. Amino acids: CSVDAGVSTDTQYF.

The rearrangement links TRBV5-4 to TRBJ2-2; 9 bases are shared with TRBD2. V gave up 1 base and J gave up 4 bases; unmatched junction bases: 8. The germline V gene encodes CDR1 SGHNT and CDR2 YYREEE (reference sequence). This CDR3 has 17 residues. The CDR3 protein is CASSLWLSGGITGELFF. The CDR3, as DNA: TGTGCCAGCAGCTTGTGGCTCAGCGGGGGGATCACCGGGGAGCTGTTTTTT.

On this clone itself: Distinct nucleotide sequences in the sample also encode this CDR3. CDR3 protein: CASSLDSQPQHF. DNA for the CDR3: TGTGCCAGCAGCTTAGACAGCCAGCCCCAGCATTTT. This rearrangement joins TRBV7-9 to TRBJ1-5; D is undetermined. The CDR3 contains 12 residues. Germline CDR1 reads SEHNR; CDR2 reads FQNEAQ (reference sequence). The V end lost 1 base, the J end lost 7 bases, and 5 bases lay between the germline ends.

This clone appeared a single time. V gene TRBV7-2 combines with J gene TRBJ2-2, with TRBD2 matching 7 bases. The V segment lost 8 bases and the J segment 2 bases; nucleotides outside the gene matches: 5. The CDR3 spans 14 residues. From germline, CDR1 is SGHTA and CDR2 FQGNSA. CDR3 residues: CASHPGLNTGELFF. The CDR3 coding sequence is TGTGCCAGCCACCCGGGACTAAACACCGGGGAGCTGTTTTTT.

CDR3 protein: CATSAGYSAEAFF. In nucleotides, the CDR3 is TGTGCCACCAGTGCGGGGTATAGTGCTGAAGCTTTCTTT. The chain is built from TRBV24-1 and TRBJ1-1; D uncertain. There are 13 residues in the CDR3. The germline V gene encodes CDR1 KGHDR and CDR2 SFDVKD. V lost 5 bases and J 6 bases, leaving 12 bases between the germline ends.

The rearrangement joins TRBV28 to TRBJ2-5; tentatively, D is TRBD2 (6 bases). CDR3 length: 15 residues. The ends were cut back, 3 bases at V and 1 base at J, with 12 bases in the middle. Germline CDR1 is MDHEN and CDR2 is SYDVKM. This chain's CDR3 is CASSFQRVAQETQYF. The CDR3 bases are TGTGCCAGCAGTTTTCAGCGGGTGGCCCAAGAGACCCAGTACTTC.

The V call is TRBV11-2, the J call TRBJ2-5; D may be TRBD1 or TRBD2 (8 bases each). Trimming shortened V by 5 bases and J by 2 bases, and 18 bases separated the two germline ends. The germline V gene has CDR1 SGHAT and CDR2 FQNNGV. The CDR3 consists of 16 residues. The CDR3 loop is CASSQGAGGLQETQYF. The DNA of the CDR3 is TGTGCCAGCAGCCAGGGGGCGGGGGGCCTACAAGAGACCCAGTACTTC. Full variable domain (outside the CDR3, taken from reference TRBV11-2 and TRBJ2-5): EAGVAQSPRYKIIEKRQSVAFWCNPISGHATLYWYQQILGQGPKLLIQFQNNGVVDDSQLPKDRFSAERLKGVDSTLKIQPAKLEDSAVYLCASSQGAGGLQETQYFGPGTRLLVL.

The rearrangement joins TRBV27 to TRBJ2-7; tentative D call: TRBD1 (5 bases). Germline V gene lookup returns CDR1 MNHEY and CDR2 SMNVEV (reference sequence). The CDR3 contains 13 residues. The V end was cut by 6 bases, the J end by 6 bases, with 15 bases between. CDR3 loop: CASSLRAGSEQYF. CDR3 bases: TGTGCCAGCAGCCTACGCGCAGGGTCCGAGCAGTACTTC.

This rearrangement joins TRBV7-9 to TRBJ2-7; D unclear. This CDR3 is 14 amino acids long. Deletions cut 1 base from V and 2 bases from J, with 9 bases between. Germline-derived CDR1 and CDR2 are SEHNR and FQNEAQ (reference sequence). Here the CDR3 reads CASSLGAITYEQYF. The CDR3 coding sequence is TGTGCCAGCAGCTTAGGCGCTATCACCTACGAGCAGTACTTC. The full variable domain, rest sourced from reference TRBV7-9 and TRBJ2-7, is DTGVSQNPRHKITKRGQNVTFRCDPISEHNRLYWYRQTLGQGPEFLTYFQNEAQLEKSRLLSDRFSAERPKGSFSTLEIQRTEQGDSAMYLCASSLGAITYEQYFGPGTRLTVT.

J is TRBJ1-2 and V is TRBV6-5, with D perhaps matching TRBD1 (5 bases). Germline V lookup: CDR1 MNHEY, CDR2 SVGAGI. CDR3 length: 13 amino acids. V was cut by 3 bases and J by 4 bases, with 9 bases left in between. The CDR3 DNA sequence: TGTGCCAGCAGTTATGGAGGGGCCTATGGCTACACCTTC. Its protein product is CASSYGGAYGYTF.